The 27 T cell receptor beta chains given below trace back to one sample, sequenced in a study of CD8+ T cells in alopecia areata listed by TCRdb under 2018. Library construction relied on the immunoSEQ multiplex PCR assay. To provide template for TCR sequencing, every sample had RNA extracted and reverse transcribed into cDNA. The immuneACCESS repertoire file appears here via TCRdb, limited to in-frame rearrangements. These files lack a portion of the clones; in checked studies, under half of the deficit traces to unresolved V genes, and the cause of the others is not known. Counted in this sample were about 270,000 clones; about three fifths of them appeared once. About 0.89% of the sample goes to the ten largest clones. The treatment or condition label here, explained by the study, means: oral pan-JAK inhibitor, 5-10 mg twice daily. Sequenced material: CD4+ T cells sorted from blood, taken around week 54, from a patient treated with tofacitinib. These receptors originate from a human donor with alopecia areata.

This chain connects TRBV7-8 to TRBJ2-3; D is undetermined. With 3 bases removed from V and 3 bases from J, the gap between germline ends came to 13 bases. The germline gives CDR1 SGHVS, CDR2 FQNEAQ. The CDR3 is 15 residues long. CDR3 nucleotide sequence: TGTGCCAGCAGCTTTTGGCGAGGAGATACAGATACGCAGTATTTT. Encoded protein: CASSFWRGDTDTQYF.

The chain recombines TRBV4-3 with TRBJ2-1; D not certain. The CDR3 has 16 residues. The V end lost 0 bases, the J end lost 0 bases, and 9 bases lay between the germline ends. Germline-derived CDR1 and CDR2 are LGHNA and YSLEER. CDR3 sequence: CASSQDWLVSYNEQFF. The DNA for the CDR3 is TGCGCCAGCAGCCAAGATTGGCTGGTCTCCTACAATGAGCAGTTCTTC.

The sample holds a few counts of this clone. Distinct nucleotide sequences in the sample also encode this CDR3. CDR3 protein: CAWSSRETQYF. The DNA of the CDR3 is TGTGCCTGGAGCTCCCGGGAGACCCAGTACTTC. The rearrangement joins TRBV30 to TRBJ2-5; no clear D gene. Germline V lookup: CDR1 GTSNPN, CDR2 SVGIG (reference sequence). The germline V and J ends were trimmed by 3 bases and 5 bases, with 7 bases remaining between them. The CDR3 loop spans 11 amino acids.

V usage is TRBV2 and J usage is TRBJ1-5, with D unresolved. This CDR3 has 15 residues. V was pared by 2 bases and J by 0 bases, with 8 bases between. Per germline, CDR1 SNHLY and CDR2 FYNNEI. The CDR3, as DNA: TGTGCCAGCAGTGAAATGGGGAATAGCAATCAGCCCCAGCATTTT. The encoded protein is CASSEMGNSNQPQHF.

The genes are TRBV6-5 and TRBJ2-5; TRBD1 aligns across 8 bases. CDR3 size: 14 residues. Per the germline V gene, CDR1 is MNHEY and CDR2 is SVGAGI. V was clipped by 6 bases and J by 4 bases; unmatched bases: 7. DNA of the CDR3: TGTGCCAGCAGAACCGGACAGGGCGGAGAGACCCAGTACTTC. Translated: CASRTGQGGETQYF.

A few counts support this clone. The V and J genes are TRBV4-1 and TRBJ1-2; a possible D gene is TRBD1 (5 bases). Trimming left V 0 bases short and J 7 bases short, with 18 bases between. The CDR3 covers 16 residues. Germline V gene lookup returns CDR1 MGHRA and CDR2 YSYEKL. The CDR3 sequence is CASSQERGGAGAGYTF. Here the CDR3 DNA reads TGCGCCAGCAGCCAAGAGCGTGGGGGAGCCGGTGCTGGCTACACCTTC.

This clone was picked up a small number of times. CDR3 nucleotides: TGTGCCAGTAGTATCGCCCTAAGCGGAGATACGCAGTATTTT. The encoded protein is CASSIALSGDTQYF. This chain connects TRBV19 to TRBJ2-3; weak D call: TRBD2 (5 bases). CDR1 is LNHDA, CDR2 SQIVND, per germline (reference sequence). V was pared by 3 bases and J by 5 bases, with 12 bases between. The CDR3 consists of 14 residues.

V and J are TRBV4-2 and TRBJ2-7; D is possibly TRBD2 (7 bases). The germline V and J ends were trimmed by 1 base and 2 bases, with 18 bases remaining between them. The CDR3 runs to 17 residues. CDR1 LGHNA and CDR2 YNFKEQ come from the germline V gene. CDR3 amino acids: CASSQVPVGRGTYEQYF. The CDR3 bases are TGTGCCAGCAGCCAAGTTCCCGTTGGGAGGGGGACCTACGAGCAGTACTTC.

The chain has TRBV29-1 and TRBJ2-2, with a possible D match to TRBD1 (7 bases). This CDR3 is built from 15 residues. Deletions cut 5 bases from V and 1 base from J, with 14 bases between. The germline gives CDR1 SQVTM, CDR2 ANQGSEA. The CDR3 spells CSVPRRGLNTGELFF. As DNA, the CDR3 is TGCAGCGTTCCGAGGAGGGGGCTGAACACCGGGGAGCTGTTTTTT.

This chain links TRBV4-1 with TRBJ2-3; 9 positions match TRBD1. V shed 3 bases and J 2 bases; nucleotides not matched to a gene: 6. The CDR3 totals 16 residues. From germline, CDR1 is MGHRA and CDR2 YSYEKL. The chain's CDR3 is CASSQGDRAFTDTQYF. As DNA, the CDR3 is TGCGCCAGCAGCCAGGGGGACAGGGCGTTCACAGATACGCAGTATTTT.

CDR3 sequence: CAWSVLAGRELFF. In nucleotides, the CDR3 is TGTGCCTGGAGTGTACTTGCGGGAAGGGAGCTGTTTTTT. The V and J genes are TRBV30 and TRBJ2-2; D is possibly TRBD2 (6 bases). CDR1 and CDR2 from the germline V gene are GTSNPN and SVGIG (reference sequence). This CDR3 region has 13 residues. With 0 bases removed from V and 9 bases from J, the gap between germline ends came to 11 bases.

A few counts support this clone. The rearrangement uses TRBV5-4 and TRBJ1-2, with no clear D. The CDR3 covers 16 residues. The germline V and J ends were trimmed by 0 bases and 6 bases, with 18 bases remaining between them. Germline CDR1 and CDR2: SGHNT and YYREEE (reference sequence). CDR3: CASSLGTDSRLDGYTF. For the CDR3, the DNA is TGTGCCAGCAGCTTGGGTACCGACTCACGGCTTGATGGCTACACCTTC.

The chain joins TRBV30 to TRBJ2-1; 7 bases align to TRBD2. Germline CDR1 GTSNPN, CDR2 SVGIG (reference sequence). Unmatched junction bases numbered 7, after V lost 2 bases and J lost 9 bases. This CDR3 has 13 residues. CDR3 protein: CAWSSIWGGEQFF. The CDR3 region has the DNA TGTGCCTGGAGTTCCATTTGGGGGGGTGAGCAGTTCTTC.

CDR3: CASSLVKTEQYF. The CDR3 DNA reads as TGTGCCAGCAGCTTGGTTAAGACCGAGCAGTACTTC. The chain combines TRBV7-2 with TRBJ2-7; D remains ambiguous. V was cut by 3 bases and J by 6 bases, with 9 bases left in between. The germline V gene has CDR1 SGHTA and CDR2 FQGNSA. The CDR3 is made up of 12 amino acids.

This clone was recorded only once. V and J are TRBV5-6 and TRBJ2-1; unclear D gene. Trimming shortened V by 0 bases and J by 3 bases, and 7 bases separated the two germline ends. The germline V gene has CDR1 SGHDT and CDR2 YYEEEE. The CDR3 length is 14 residues. The CDR3 DNA reads TGTGCCAGCAGCTTGGCGGCCAACTACAATGAGCAGTTCTTC. Protein product: CASSLAANYNEQFF.

The chain combines TRBV5-6 with TRBJ1-1; tentative D call: TRBD1 (5 bases). The V and J ends lost 0 bases and 6 bases respectively, with 12 bases between them. Looked up from germline, CDR1 is SGHDT and CDR2 is YYEEEE. The CDR3 has 14 amino acids. This CDR3 reads CASSLAFGTAEAFF. DNA of the CDR3: TGTGCCAGCAGCTTGGCCTTCGGGACCGCTGAAGCTTTCTTT.

This chain joins TRBV9 and TRBJ1-5, with TRBD1 matching 8 bases. Trimming at V came to 0 bases and at J to 3 bases, leaving 5 bases not matched to a gene. The germline CDR1 and CDR2 sequences are SGDLS and YYNGEE. This CDR3 has 16 amino acids. In nucleotides, the CDR3 is TGTGCCAGCAGCGTAGGAACAGGGGGACCCAATCAGCCCCAGCATTTT. Translated, it gives CASSVGTGGPNQPQHF.

This chain joins TRBV7-2 and TRBJ1-2; no definite D call. Germline V gene lookup returns CDR1 SGHTA and CDR2 FQGNSA. V was trimmed by 1 base and J by 4 bases, leaving 7 bases between them. This CDR3 spans 13 amino acids. The CDR3 DNA is TGTGCCAGCAGCTTAGGGATCGGCTATGGCTACACCTTC. It translates to CASSLGIGYGYTF.

The chain combines TRBV4-3 with TRBJ2-5; 10 nucleotides align to TRBD2. Germline V gene lookup returns CDR1 LGHNA and CDR2 YSLEER. The CDR3 has 16 amino acids. With V trimmed by 3 bases and J by 3 bases, 7 bases remained unmatched. This CDR3 reads CASSQRASGGEETQYF. The CDR3, as DNA: TGCGCCAGCAGCCAGCGAGCTAGCGGGGGAGAAGAGACCCAGTACTTC.

The chain employs TRBV7-2 and TRBJ1-6, with 10 positions matching TRBD1. V trimming: 4 bases; J trimming: 6 bases; junction bases outside the gene matches: 6. The germline V gene encodes CDR1 SGHTA and CDR2 FQGNSA. The CDR3 contains 16 residues. The chain's CDR3 is CASSSRRQGANSPLHF. CDR3 nucleotide sequence: TGTGCCAGCAGCTCCCGAAGACAGGGGGCTAATTCACCCCTCCACTTT.

This clone was picked up one time. The V gene is TRBV5-6, the J gene TRBJ1-2, with 8 bases matching TRBD1. Germline CDR1 and CDR2: SGHDT and YYEEEE. Unmatched junction bases numbered 11, after V lost 3 bases and J lost 4 bases. The CDR3 spans 16 residues. CDR3 DNA: TGTGCCAGCAGCTCCCAAGCTCCCGGGACAGGCTATGGCTACACCTTC. Residues: CASSSQAPGTGYGYTF.

The chain is built from TRBV5-1 and TRBJ1-2; 10 bases are shared with TRBD1. Germline values: CDR1 SGHRS, CDR2 YFSETQ. The CDR3 sequence is 15 residues long. Unmatched junction bases numbered 7, after V lost 5 bases and J lost 3 bases. The CDR3 nucleotides read TGCGCCAGCAGGCCGACAGGGGGCCAGGACTATGGCTACACCTTC. It translates to CASRPTGGQDYGYTF.

The chain is built from TRBV2 and TRBJ1-2; a weak D match, TRBD1 (6 bases). The CDR3 sequence is 12 residues long. Trimming took 3 bases from V and 7 from J, leaving 9 bases between them. The germline CDR1 and CDR2 sequences are SNHLY and FYNNEI. For the CDR3, the DNA is TGTGCCAGCAGTGAGTGGGGGGCTGGCTACACCTTC. Protein product: CASSEWGAGYTF.

The table lists this clone with a few counts. The J gene is TRBJ2-7, the V gene TRBV4-1; weak D call: TRBD1 (6 bases). CDR1 MGHRA and CDR2 YSYEKL come from the germline V gene. This CDR3 has 15 residues. V was trimmed by 0 bases and J by 2 bases, leaving 11 bases between them. In DNA, the CDR3 is TGCGCCAGCAGCCAAGATGGGGGCGGAGCCTACGAGCAGTACTTC. Translated: CASSQDGGGAYEQYF.

This clone came up a few times. Distinct nucleotide sequences in the sample also encode this CDR3. This sequence joins TRBV6-6 and TRBJ1-2; D gene unclear. V shed 6 bases and J shed 2 bases, with 10 bases lying between them. The germline V gene encodes CDR1 MNHNY and CDR2 SVGAGI (reference sequence). The CDR3 runs 13 residues. The CDR3, as DNA: TGTGCCAGCAGCCCAGACCCCAACTATGGCTACACCTTC. Protein product: CASSPDPNYGYTF.

The chain employs TRBV15 and TRBJ1-5; D is possibly TRBD1 (5 bases). The CDR3 sequence is 13 residues long. CDR1 LNHNV and CDR2 YYDKDF come from the germline V gene (reference sequence). V was cut by 6 bases and J by 3 bases, with 9 bases left in between. The CDR3 loop reads CATREGLNQPQHF. The CDR3 DNA is TGTGCCACCAGGGAGGGGCTCAATCAGCCCCAGCATTTT. The variable domain in full, completed from reference TRBV15 and TRBJ1-5, reads DAMVIQNPRYQVTQFGKPVTLSCSQTLNHNVMYWYQQKSSQAPKLLFHYYDKDFNNEADTPDNFQSRRPNTSFCFLDIRSPGLGDTAMYLCATREGLNQPQHFGDGTRLSIL.

This clone was seen more than once but under ten times. The chain carries TRBV9 and TRBJ1-3; no definite D call. This CDR3 region has 14 residues. V was trimmed by 7 bases and J by 0 bases, leaving 11 bases between them. Germline CDR1 SGDLS, CDR2 YYNGEE. CDR3 protein: CASGGVSSGNTIYF. The CDR3 DNA reads TGTGCCAGCGGTGGGGTGAGCTCTGGAAACACCATATATTTT. Full variable domain (outside the CDR3, taken from reference TRBV9 and TRBJ1-3): DSGVTQTPKHLITATGQRVTLRCSPRSGDLSVYWYQQSLDQGLQFLIQYYNGEERAKGNILERFSAQQFPDLHSELNLSSLELGDSALYFCASGGVSSGNTIYFGEGSWLTVV.